The 10 T cell receptor beta chains reported below all come from one sample, sequenced in a study of post-analysis software for immune sequencing data. The antigens for these receptors are not known. Overall study results and limits: The study found TRBV5-6, TRBV5-1 and TRBV20-1 among five or six TRBV segments more frequent in patients than controls.

Sequencing libraries made from TCR beta cDNA carried unique molecular identifiers. Using its own MiXCR run on the PCR reads, TCRdb lists one record per CDR3 protein. The sample contains roughly 600,000 distinct CDR3 sequences, 40% to 50% of which appear only once. Input material: blood. The receptors shown here come from a girl between 10 and 17 years old with multiple sclerosis.

The chain carries TRBV5-1 and TRBJ1-4, with a tentative D call TRBD1 (6 bases). CDR1 and CDR2 from the germline V gene are SGHRS and YFSETQ. Trimming removed 2 bases from V and 12 bases from J, with 26 bases in between. CDR3 size: 17 residues. CDR3 nucleotides: TGCGCCAGCAGCTTCTCGGGACACCCGAACCAAGGGCGGGAACTGTTTTTT. Translation gives CASSFSGHPNQGRELFF.

This chain uses TRBV29-1 with TRBJ2-7; 9 nucleotides line up with TRBD1. Germline V CDR1 and CDR2: SQVTM, ANQGSEA. CDR3 length equals 13 residues. After removal of 3 bases from V and 7 bases from J, the junction contained 7 bases not matched to a gene. The CDR3: CSVDVQGASEQYF. CDR3 coding DNA: TGCAGCGTTGACGTACAGGGGGCGAGTGAGCAGTACTTC.

The chain links TRBV5-1 to TRBJ2-2; unclear D gene. Trimming took 0 bases from V and 2 from J, leaving 8 bases between them. Germline CDR1 and CDR2: SGHRS and YFSETQ. The CDR3 has 15 residues. CDR3 nucleotides: TGCGCCAGCAGCTTGGGGCACCCTAACACCGGGGAGCTGTTTTTT. Its protein is CASSLGHPNTGELFF.

This clonotype occurred a few times. The chain uses TRBV4-1 and TRBJ1-2; maybe TRBD1 (5 bases). Trimming took 0 bases from V and 4 from J, leaving 9 bases between them. The CDR3 sequence is 14 residues long. Germline V gene sequence: CDR1 MGHRA, CDR2 YSYEKL. The CDR3 here is CASSQDRGSYGYTF. Here the CDR3 DNA reads TGCGCCAGCAGCCAAGATCGGGGGAGCTATGGCTACACCTTC.

This clonotype was counted only a few times. The chain carries TRBV11-2 and TRBJ1-1; D is ambiguous. V gave up 5 bases and J gave up 7 bases, with 14 bases separating them. Per germline, CDR1 SGHAT and CDR2 FQNNGV. The CDR3 spans 13 residues. In nucleotides, the CDR3 is TGTGCCAGCAGCCCCGAGCGCGCCCTTGAAGCTTTCTTT. Translation gives CASSPERALEAFF.

The chain has TRBV4-1 and TRBJ2-7, with D possibly being TRBD1 (6 bases). This CDR3 contains 14 residues. With 3 bases removed from V and 7 bases from J, the gap between germline ends came to 16 bases. The germline V gene has CDR1 MGHRA and CDR2 YSYEKL. The CDR3 loop is CASSQIADSDEQYF. The CDR3 nucleotides read TGCGCCAGCAGCCAGATCGCGGACAGCGATGAGCAGTACTTC.

This clonotype was seen a handful of times. The V and J genes are TRBV10-3 and TRBJ2-7; 10 positions match TRBD2. This CDR3 is 14 amino acids long. From germline, CDR1 is ENHRY and CDR2 SYGVKD. The J segment lost 0 bases and the V segment lost 8 bases, leaving 4 bases of the junction unmatched. The CDR3 coding sequence is TGTGCCATCGGTGGGACTAGCGACTCCTACGAGCAGTACTTC. Its translation: CAIGGTSDSYEQYF.

The chain carries TRBV12-3 or TRBV12-4 and TRBJ2-1; D is unresolved. This CDR3 comprises 14 residues. The ends were cut back, 5 bases at V and 2 bases at J, with 10 bases in the middle. CDR3 loop: CASSPHNTYNEQFF. As DNA, the CDR3 is TGTGCCAGCAGTCCCCACAACACCTACAATGAGCAGTTCTTC.

The chain carries TRBV12-3 or TRBV12-4 and TRBJ2-1, with D perhaps matching TRBD2 (6 bases). Between the trimmed V and J ends, which lost 5 bases and 10 bases, there was a span of 18 bases. The CDR3 has 14 residues. The CDR3 region has the DNA TGTGCCAGCAGTCCCCGTGGCGGGAATTACGAGCAGTTCTTC. Translation gives CASSPRGGNYEQFF.

This clonotype was recorded a few times. The chain is built from TRBV12-3 or TRBV12-4 and TRBJ1-4; possible D gene TRBD1, 5 bases. This CDR3 is built from 14 residues. V lost 5 bases to trimming and J lost 5 bases, with 12 bases between them. Here the CDR3 reads CASSPDGGNEKLFF. The DNA for the CDR3 is TGTGCCAGCAGTCCGGACGGGGGAAATGAAAAACTGTTTTTT.